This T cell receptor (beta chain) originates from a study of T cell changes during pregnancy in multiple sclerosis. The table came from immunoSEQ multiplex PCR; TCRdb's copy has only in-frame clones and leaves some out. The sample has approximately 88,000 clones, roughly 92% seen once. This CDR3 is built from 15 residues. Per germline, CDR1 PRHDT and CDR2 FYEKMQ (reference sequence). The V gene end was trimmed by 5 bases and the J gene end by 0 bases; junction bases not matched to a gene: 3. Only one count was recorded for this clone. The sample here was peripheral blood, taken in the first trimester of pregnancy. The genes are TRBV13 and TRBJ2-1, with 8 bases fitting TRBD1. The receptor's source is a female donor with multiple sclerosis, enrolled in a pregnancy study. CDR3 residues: CASSSTGGSYNEQFF. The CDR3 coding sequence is TGTGCCAGCAGCAGTACAGGGGGCTCCTACAATGAGCAGTTCTTC.